A single sample gave rise to the 31 T cell receptor beta chains below, sequenced in a study of shared clonotypes between healthy human individuals. Assay used: immunoSEQ multiplex PCR; TCRdb lists only in-frame clones, some missing. Among about 1 million clones, 70% to 80% were seen once, and the ten largest hold approximately 1.5%. Input material: memory CD4+ T cells sorted from blood. Subset: CD45RA-negative fraction. The receptors derive from a man between 18 and 35 years old in good health.

A few counts support this clone. V and J are TRBV6-1 and TRBJ2-3, with 12 bases fitting TRBD2. The CDR3 spans 15 residues. The V gene's germline CDR1 is MNHNS and CDR2 SASEGT. V dropped 7 bases and J dropped 4; count of bases not matched to a gene: 6. Written as DNA, the CDR3 is TGTGCCAGCAATCCGACTAGCGGGGGCGCAGATACGCAGTATTTT. Translated, it gives CASNPTSGGADTQYF.

This chain joins TRBV15 and TRBJ2-1; a possible D gene is TRBD1 (6 bases). This CDR3 has 16 residues. The V and J ends lost 1 base and 0 bases respectively, with 10 bases between them. Per the germline V gene, CDR1 is LNHNV and CDR2 is YYDKDF (reference sequence). The CDR3 reads CATSRGDTSSYNEQFF. CDR3 nucleotide sequence: TGTGCCACCAGCAGAGGGGACACTAGCTCCTACAATGAGCAGTTCTTC. The full variable domain, in which reference TRBV15 and TRBJ2-1 provide the parts outside the CDR3, is DAMVIQNPRYQVTQFGKPVTLSCSQTLNHNVMYWYQQKSSQAPKLLFHYYDKDFNNEADTPDNFQSRRPNTSFCFLDIRSPGLGDTAMYLCATSRGDTSSYNEQFFGPGTRLTVL.

The rearrangement joins TRBV5-4 to TRBJ2-1; D perhaps matches TRBD1 (5 bases). Per germline, CDR1 SGHNT and CDR2 YYREEE (reference sequence). The CDR3 consists of 14 residues. Trimming pared 4 bases from V and 5 bases from J, leaving 13 bases between. CDR3 residues: CASSRKTGNNEQFF. CDR3 DNA sequence: TGTGCCAGCAGCCGGAAAACAGGAAACAATGAGCAGTTCTTC.

The DNA of the CDR3 is TGCGCCAGCATTATGGACCAATACACCGGGGAGCTGTTTTTT. Translation: CASIMDQYTGELFF. The J gene is TRBJ2-2, the V gene TRBV10-2; no clear D. V was cut by 7 bases and J by 3 bases, with 12 bases left in between. This CDR3 has 14 residues. The germline V gene encodes CDR1 WSHSY and CDR2 SAAADI.

About this clone itself: Additional DNA sequences in this sample encode the identical CDR3. Here the CDR3 reads CASSPGLLTGELFF. CDR3 sequence (DNA): TGTGCCAGCTCACCGGGACTTCTCACCGGGGAGCTGTTTTTT. The chain uses TRBV18 and TRBJ2-2; D might be TRBD2 (6 bases). This CDR3 contains 14 residues. Germline V gene lookup returns CDR1 KGHSH and CDR2 LQKENI. V was pared by 3 bases and J by 4 bases, with 9 bases between.

The chain links TRBV5-1 to TRBJ2-5; 7 bases match TRBD1. This CDR3 spans 13 amino acids. From germline, CDR1 is SGHRS and CDR2 YFSETQ. V trimming: 5 bases; J trimming: 6 bases; junction bases outside the gene matches: 7. CDR3 nucleotide sequence: TGCGCCAGCAGAAAAGACAGGGTTCAGACCCAGTACTTC. It encodes CASRKDRVQTQYF.

The gene calls are TRBV6-5 and TRBJ2-7; D remains unclear. CDR3 size: 13 residues. The V end was cut by 5 bases, the J end by 2 bases, with 10 bases between. Per the germline V gene, CDR1 is MNHEY and CDR2 is SVGAGI. DNA for the CDR3: TGTGCCAGCAGTATAAGACAAACCTACGAGCAGTACTTC. This codes for CASSIRQTYEQYF.

V and J are TRBV6-1 and TRBJ1-3; D unclear. The length of the CDR3 is 14 residues. Germline-derived CDR1 and CDR2 are MNHNS and SASEGT. V dropped 1 base and J dropped 5 bases, with 9 bases sitting between them. CDR3 bases: TGTGCCAGCAGTGAAGGGCAGTGGAGAAACACCATATATTTT. Protein: CASSEGQWRNTIYF.

The chain uses TRBV27 and TRBJ2-2; D remains ambiguous. The CDR3 has 12 amino acids. With 6 bases removed from V and 8 bases from J, the gap between germline ends came to 10 bases. Germline values: CDR1 MNHEY, CDR2 SMNVEV (reference sequence). The CDR3 DNA follows: TGTGCCAGCAGCCCCCTGGGAGGGGAGCTGTTTTTT. As protein: CASSPLGGELFF.

V gene TRBV6-5 combines with J gene TRBJ2-3, with 9 bases that match TRBD1. The CDR3 is 15 amino acids. Germline lookup yields CDR1 MNHEY and CDR2 SVGAGI. Trimming at V came to 6 bases and at J to 7 bases, leaving 11 bases not matched to a gene. The CDR3 loop is CASSSGQGDTNTQYF. CDR3 in DNA: TGTGCCAGCAGCTCGGGACAGGGTGACACTAATACGCAGTATTTT.

A few counts support this clone. The chain has TRBV11-2 and TRBJ2-7; TRBD1 agrees at 8 bases. V was pared by 0 bases and J by 2 bases, with 6 bases of the junction left unmatched. The CDR3 covers 16 residues. Germline lookup yields CDR1 SGHAT and CDR2 FQNNGV. CDR3 bases: TGTGCCAGCAGCTTAGATTTCGACAGGGGAGCCTACGAGCAGTACTTC. This sequence encodes CASSLDFDRGAYEQYF.

The chain links TRBV7-2 to TRBJ2-1; no clear D. The CDR3 length is 15 residues. V lost 5 bases to trimming and J lost 1 base, with 12 bases between them. Germline CDR1 SGHTA, CDR2 FQGNSA. The CDR3 DNA reads as TGTGCCAGCAGCCCAAGGCGTAGGTCCTACAATGAGCAGTTCTTC. Its protein is CASSPRRRSYNEQFF.

This clone showed up just a few times. The rearrangement uses TRBV18 and TRBJ2-3, with D perhaps being TRBD1 or TRBD2 (6 bases each). V was trimmed by 5 bases and J by 1 base, leaving 13 bases between them. CDR1 is KGHSH and CDR2 is LQKENI in the germline V gene. The CDR3 contains 15 residues. The CDR3 DNA reads TGTGCCAGCTCAGGGGGGCAGGGCGGCACAGATACGCAGTATTTT. Its protein is CASSGGQGGTDTQYF.

The count of this clone is one. The genes are TRBV5-1 and TRBJ2-1; 7 nucleotides line up with TRBD2. This CDR3 spans 13 amino acids. Germline V gene data show CDR1 as SGHRS and CDR2 as YFSETQ. J lost 7 bases, V lost 4 bases, and 5 bases had no gene match. The CDR3 nucleotides are TGCGCCAGCAGCCCCGGCGGGGGAAATGAGCAGTTCTTC. Its translation is CASSPGGGNEQFF. The whole variable domain, remainder taken from reference TRBV5-1 and TRBJ2-1, is KAGVTQTPRYLIKTRGQQVTLSCSPISGHRSVSWYQQTPGQGLQFLFEYFSETQRNKGNFPGRFSGRQFSNSRSEMNVSTLELGDSALYLCASSPGGGNEQFFGPGTRLTVL.

The rearrangement joins TRBV4-3 to TRBJ1-4; possibly TRBD1 for D (5 bases). Germline loops: CDR1 LGHNA, CDR2 YSLEER. The CDR3 loop spans 17 amino acids. V shed 0 bases and J shed 4 bases, with 15 bases lying between them. CDR3 loop: CASSQEGAQKINEKLFF. CDR3 coding DNA: TGCGCCAGCAGCCAAGAAGGGGCACAGAAGATTAATGAAAAACTGTTTTTT.

The V call is TRBV18, the J call TRBJ1-3; D may be TRBD1 (5 bases). CDR1 and CDR2 from the germline V gene are KGHSH and LQKENI. V lost 2 bases and J 2 bases, leaving 13 bases between the germline ends. The length of the CDR3 is 16 residues. CDR3 protein: CASSPMGGAAGNTIYF. Here the CDR3 DNA reads TGTGCCAGCTCACCAATGGGTGGGGCCGCTGGAAACACCATATATTTT.

This clone has only a few counts. The sample contains more than one DNA sequence encoding this CDR3. The V call is TRBV6-1, the J call TRBJ1-1; D is ambiguous. This CDR3 is built from 12 residues. V was trimmed by 8 bases and J by 0 bases, leaving 7 bases between them. From germline, CDR1 is MNHNS and CDR2 SASEGT. CDR3: CASGRVNTEAFF. In DNA form, the CDR3 reads TGTGCCAGCGGGAGGGTGAACACTGAAGCTTTCTTT.

CDR3 protein: CASSPLGGSSYNEQFF. CDR3 bases: TGTGCCAGCAGTCCCCTGGGCGGGAGCTCCTACAATGAGCAGTTCTTC. The V gene is TRBV27, the J gene TRBJ2-1, with 7 nucleotides matching TRBD2. The CDR3 extends over 16 amino acids. Germline V gives CDR1 MNHEY, CDR2 SMNVEV (reference sequence). V dropped 5 bases and J dropped 0; count of bases not matched to a gene: 7.

As DNA, the CDR3 is TGTGCCAGTAGTATGGTCGGGACAGGGCTCCCTGGGGCCAACGTCCTGACTTTC. Its protein is CASSMVGTGLPGANVLTF. This chain joins TRBV19 and TRBJ2-6; 9 bases match TRBD1. The CDR3 covers 18 residues. Germline-derived CDR1 and CDR2 are LNHDA and SQIVND (reference sequence). V lost 3 bases to trimming and J lost 2 bases; unmatched junction nucleotides: 8.

The chain is built from TRBV7-9 and TRBJ2-2; 7 nucleotides agree with TRBD1. This CDR3 region has 15 residues. Germline V lookup: CDR1 SEHNR, CDR2 FQNEAQ (reference sequence). V was pared by 7 bases and J by 2 bases, with 7 bases of the junction left unmatched. The CDR3 DNA is TGTGCCAGCACCTACAGGGGTTCTAACACCGGGGAGCTGTTTTTT. It codes for CASTYRGSNTGELFF. Variable domain in full (rest from reference TRBV7-9 and TRBJ2-2): DTGVSQNPRHKITKRGQNVTFRCDPISEHNRLYWYRQTLGQGPEFLTYFQNEAQLEKSRLLSDRFSAERPKGSFSTLEIQRTEQGDSAMYLCASTYRGSNTGELFFGEGSRLTVL.

The chain recombines TRBV6-5 with TRBJ1-3, with D unresolved. The CDR3 extends over 14 amino acids. Trimming shortened V by 6 bases and J by 0 bases, and 9 bases separated the two germline ends. The germline V gene has CDR1 MNHEY and CDR2 SVGAGI. The CDR3 is CASRPASSGNTIYF. DNA for the CDR3: TGTGCCAGCAGGCCAGCAAGCTCTGGAAACACCATATATTTT.

The gene calls are TRBV11-3 and TRBJ1-1, with D unclear. The V gene lost 8 bases and the J gene lost 5 bases, with 15 bases spanning the gap. Germline lookup yields CDR1 SGHNT and CDR2 YENEEA. The CDR3 has 13 residues. In DNA form, the CDR3 reads TGTGCCAGCTCGGATACCGTGGGGACTGAAGCTTTCTTT. It specifies CASSDTVGTEAFF.

For this clone: Other DNA variants within this sample encode the same CDR3. The V and J genes are TRBV5-1 and TRBJ1-1, with 7 nucleotides matching TRBD1. Losses at the gene ends were 0 bases for V and 1 base for J; bases not matched to a gene: 0. Germline V gene data show CDR1 as SGHRS and CDR2 as YFSETQ. The CDR3 is 14 residues long. The CDR3 sequence is CASSLEGANTEAFF. CDR3 nucleotides: TGCGCCAGCAGCTTGGAGGGGGCGAACACTGAAGCTTTCTTT.

CDR3 DNA: TGTGCCTGGAGTGTTCGGACAGACTACGAGCAGTACTTC. It encodes CAWSVRTDYEQYF. The gene calls are TRBV30 and TRBJ2-5; weak D call: TRBD1 (6 bases). The J call may be wrong; the DNA end is better matched by TRBJ2-7. The CDR3 contains 13 residues. Germline V lookup: CDR1 GTSNPN, CDR2 SVGIG (reference sequence).

About this clone itself: The identical CDR3 is also encoded by other nucleotide sequences in the sample. The V and J genes are TRBV7-2 and TRBJ2-7; D gene ambiguous. Trimming took 1 base from V and 4 from J, leaving 5 bases between them. CDR1 SGHTA and CDR2 FQGNSA come from the germline V gene. CDR3 length: 12 residues. The CDR3 region is CASSLDMYEQYF. CDR3 DNA: TGTGCCAGCAGCTTAGATATGTACGAGCAGTACTTC.

V is TRBV4-1 and J is TRBJ1-5; 7 nucleotides agree with TRBD1. The CDR3 extends over 16 amino acids. With 2 bases clipped from V and 7 bases from J, the junction kept 11 bases outside the gene matches. Looked up from germline, CDR1 is MGHRA and CDR2 is YSYEKL. The CDR3 spells CASSQPGQSRGQPQHF. DNA for the CDR3: TGCGCCAGCAGCCAACCGGGACAGAGCAGAGGGCAGCCCCAGCATTTT.

J is TRBJ2-2 and V is TRBV2; TRBD2 matches at 9 bases. V lost 6 bases and J lost 6; bases outside the gene matches: 11. The CDR3 has 16 residues. Germline-derived CDR1 and CDR2 are SNHLY and FYNNEI. The CDR3 here is CASRDHSGSIAGELFF. The CDR3 nucleotides are TGTGCCAGCAGGGACCATAGCGGGAGTATCGCCGGGGAGCTGTTTTTT.

The rearrangement links TRBV5-1 to TRBJ2-1, with 10 bases lining up with TRBD1. Germline assignment: CDR1 SGHRS and CDR2 YFSETQ. CDR3 size: 18 residues. With V trimmed by 0 bases and J by 2 bases, 8 bases remained unmatched. The CDR3 loop reads CASSLGNLGTGAYNEQFF. The CDR3 DNA reads as TGCGCCAGCAGCTTGGGAAATCTAGGGACAGGGGCCTACAATGAGCAGTTCTTC.

The CDR3 here is CASSREVTGELFF. For the CDR3, the DNA is TGCGCCAGCAGCCGAGAGGTTACCGGGGAGCTGTTTTTT. This rearrangement joins TRBV4-1 to TRBJ2-2; no clear D. The CDR3 sequence is 13 residues long. V was cut by 4 bases and J by 5 bases, with 8 bases left in between. CDR1 is MGHRA, CDR2 YSYEKL, per germline.

This clone was counted a few times. The CDR3 spells CASSPPGQRFEQYF. In nucleotides, the CDR3 is TGTGCCAGCAGTCCACCGGGACAGAGATTTGAGCAGTACTTC. The chain combines TRBV6-5 with TRBJ2-7; TRBD1 agrees at 7 bases. V shed 5 bases, J shed 7 bases, and the junction held 11 bases outside the gene matches. This CDR3 has 14 amino acids. Per germline, CDR1 MNHEY and CDR2 SVGAGI.

The J gene is TRBJ2-3, the V gene TRBV5-4; TRBD2 matches at 9 bases. The CDR3 is made up of 14 amino acids. J gave up 6 bases and V 4 bases, and 6 bases lay outside the gene matches. CDR1 and CDR2 (germline): SGHNT, YYREEE (reference sequence). The CDR3 reads CASSPAGGVDTQYF. The CDR3 DNA reads TGTGCCAGCAGCCCAGCGGGAGGAGTTGATACGCAGTATTTT.